The 6 T cell receptor beta chains in this list originate from one sample, sequenced in a study of T cell changes during pregnancy in multiple sclerosis. This table comes from immunoSEQ multiplex PCR, and its TCRdb copy is limited to in-frame clones, with some not included. Of about 110,000 clones in the sample, about 90% were seen once. This material consisted of peripheral blood, taken before pregnancy. The receptors originated from a female donor with multiple sclerosis, enrolled in a pregnancy study.

The gene calls are TRBV11-2 and TRBJ2-5, with 7 bases identical to TRBD1. Per germline, CDR1 SGHAT and CDR2 FQNNGV. Losses at the gene ends were 5 bases for V and 2 bases for J; bases not matched to a gene: 5. The CDR3 consists of 14 residues. The CDR3 loop is CASSVGTAQETQYF. In DNA form, the CDR3 reads TGTGCCAGCAGCGTCGGGACAGCTCAAGAGACCCAGTACTTC. The full variable domain, in which reference TRBV11-2 and TRBJ2-5 provide the parts outside the CDR3, is EAGVAQSPRYKIIEKRQSVAFWCNPISGHATLYWYQQILGQGPKLLIQFQNNGVVDDSQLPKDRFSAERLKGVDSTLKIQPAKLEDSAVYLCASSVGTAQETQYFGPGTRLLVL.

The chain combines TRBV11-2 with TRBJ2-5; 9 nucleotides agree with TRBD2. The CDR3 has 18 amino acids. J lost 3 bases, V lost 1 base, and 12 bases had no gene match. Germline V gene lookup returns CDR1 SGHAT and CDR2 FQNNGV. The CDR3: CASSLAPWSGGRKETQYF. The CDR3, as DNA: TGTGCCAGCAGCTTAGCCCCTTGGAGCGGGGGGAGAAAAGAGACCCAGTACTTC.

This chain joins TRBV19 and TRBJ2-4; TRBD1 matches 9 bases. Trimming cost V 6 bases and J 7 bases; bases outside gene matches: 4. Germline CDR1 LNHDA, CDR2 SQIVND (reference sequence). This CDR3 region has 13 residues. CDR3 protein: CASSIGTGNIQYF. The CDR3 nucleotides are TGTGCCAGTAGCATCGGGACAGGGAACATTCAGTACTTC.

The chain couples TRBV6-5 to TRBJ2-3, with TRBD1 as a possible D gene (6 bases). The CDR3 spans 14 residues. The V gene's germline CDR1 is MNHEY and CDR2 SVGAGI. Deletions cut 6 bases from V and 4 bases from J, with 14 bases between. The CDR3 sequence is CASRSGRGPDTQYF. CDR3 bases: TGTGCCAGCAGGTCGGGCAGGGGCCCAGATACGCAGTATTTT.

V gene TRBV28 combines with J gene TRBJ1-3, with a tentative D call TRBD1 (6 bases). The CDR3 runs to 17 residues. Trimming pared 6 bases from V and 2 bases from J, leaving 20 bases between. Germline V gene sequence: CDR1 MDHEN, CDR2 SYDVKM. CDR3 nucleotide sequence: TGTGCCAGCAGCTCATTGGAACAGGGATTAGCTGGAAACACCATATATTTT. As protein: CASSSLEQGLAGNTIYF.

This clone was seen just once. This chain joins TRBV7-2 and TRBJ2-7; the match to TRBD1 covers 9 bases. The germline V gene has CDR1 SGHTA and CDR2 FQGNSA. V shed 3 bases and J 6 bases; nucleotides not matched to a gene: 3. CDR3 size: 13 residues. The CDR3 is CASSFTGGREQYF. CDR3 nucleotide sequence: TGTGCCAGCAGCTTTACAGGGGGCCGCGAGCAGTACTTC. The entire variable domain, with the rest obtained from reference TRBV7-2 and TRBJ2-7, is as follows: GAGVSQSPSNKVTEKGKDVELRCDPISGHTALYWYRQSLGQGLEFLIYFQGNSAPDKSGLPSDRFSAERTGGSVSTLTIQRTQQEDSAVYLCASSFTGGREQYFGPGTRLTVT.